Following are 26 T cell receptor beta chains from one sample sequenced in a study of neurological immune-mediated disorders. TCRdb re-called the 5' RACE reads through MiXCR, storing one row per CDR3 protein. The repertoire consists of about 43,000 distinct CDR3 sequences, with roughly 13% occurring once and the leading ten covering roughly 1.3%. Material for sequencing was PBMCs. Receptors originate from a female donor in good health.

The sample holds many counts of this clonotype. The chain recombines TRBV10-3 with TRBJ2-1; no reliable D call. CDR1 ENHRY and CDR2 SYGVKD come from the germline V gene. CDR3 length equals 11 residues. The ends were cut back, 6 bases at V and 3 bases at J, with 3 bases in the middle. CDR3 sequence reads: CAIRDYNEQFF. The CDR3 nucleotides read TGTGCCATCAGGGACTACAATGAGCAGTTCTTC.

At least ten counts were recorded for this clonotype. The chain uses TRBV12-3 or TRBV12-4 and TRBJ2-3; the D is unclear. V dropped 6 bases and J dropped 1 base, with 8 bases sitting between them. This CDR3 is 13 amino acids long. The CDR3 DNA reads as TGTGCCAGCAGCCAGAGGCGCACAGATACGCAGTATTTT. Translated, it gives CASSQRRTDTQYF.

This clonotype was picked up many times. The V call is TRBV14, the J call TRBJ2-3, with 11 bases lining up with TRBD2. Looked up from germline, CDR1 is SGHDN and CDR2 is FVKESK. Unmatched junction bases numbered 5, after V lost 3 bases and J lost 0 bases. The CDR3 has 17 amino acids. Written as DNA, the CDR3 is TGTGCCAGCAGCCATTTTACTAGCGGGAGTAGCACAGATACGCAGTATTTT. It is translated as CASSHFTSGSSTDTQYF.

This sequence joins TRBV9 and TRBJ2-3, with D possibly being TRBD2 (7 bases). The CDR3 totals 18 residues. V lost 1 base and J 2 bases, leaving 20 bases between the germline ends. The germline V gene has CDR1 SGDLS and CDR2 YYNGEE. CDR3 region: CASSVQGGGTPFTDTQYF. CDR3 DNA sequence: TGTGCCAGCAGCGTACAAGGGGGGGGGACACCGTTCACAGATACGCAGTATTTT.

This clonotype occurred many times. The chain combines TRBV7-2 with TRBJ1-2, with 9 positions matching TRBD1. Losses at the gene ends were 1 base for V and 6 bases for J; bases not matched to a gene: 12. From germline, CDR1 is SGHTA and CDR2 FQGNSA. The CDR3 consists of 17 residues. This chain's CDR3 is CASSLGTGVYRSNGYTF. The DNA for the CDR3 is TGTGCCAGCAGCTTAGGGACAGGGGTTTACCGGTCAAATGGCTACACCTTC.

This clonotype was counted many times. The rearrangement joins TRBV9 to TRBJ1-1, with 7 bases identical to TRBD1. Per germline, CDR1 SGDLS and CDR2 YYNGEE. The CDR3 extends over 15 amino acids. V dropped 4 bases and J dropped 1; count of bases not matched to a gene: 7. The CDR3: CASSPPTGPNTEAFF. In DNA, the CDR3 is TGTGCCAGCAGCCCGCCGACAGGGCCGAACACTGAAGCTTTCTTT.

This clonotype was detected ten times or more. The chain links TRBV7-2 to TRBJ2-1; D remains ambiguous. CDR1 and CDR2 (germline): SGHTA, FQGNSA. V gave up 4 bases and J gave up 0 bases, with 13 bases separating them. This CDR3 has 16 residues. This CDR3 is CASSSHGTVSYNEQFF. Written as DNA, the CDR3 is TGTGCCAGCAGCTCTCACGGAACAGTCTCCTACAATGAGCAGTTCTTC.

This clonotype has a count of ten or more. The chain uses TRBV28 and TRBJ2-7, with D maybe TRBD2 (6 bases). Germline CDR1 is MDHEN and CDR2 is SYDVKM. V gave up 6 bases and J gave up 2 bases, with 20 bases separating them. There are 16 residues in the CDR3. In nucleotides, the CDR3 is TGTGCCAGCAGCCTTTACGGGGGTATTAGCACCTACGAGCAGTACTTC. Translated, it gives CASSLYGGISTYEQYF.

This clonotype was observed at least ten times. The chain has TRBV5-1 and TRBJ1-5, with D possibly being TRBD1 (6 bases). The CDR3 sequence is 14 residues long. The V and J ends lost 3 bases and 6 bases respectively, with 13 bases between them. The germline CDR1 and CDR2 sequences are SGHRS and YFSETQ. CDR3 amino acids: CASSSNPGVQPQHF. CDR3 DNA: TGCGCCAGCAGCTCGAACCCAGGGGTTCAGCCCCAGCATTTT.

The table lists this clonotype with many counts. The chain links TRBV12-3 or TRBV12-4 to TRBJ1-1; D is unclear. Trimming cost V 7 bases and J 6 bases, with 15 bases left between them. This CDR3 has 13 residues. The DNA of the CDR3 is TGTGCCAGCATCGGGCAGAAAAGAGCTGAAGCTTTCTTT. This gives the protein CASIGQKRAEAFF.

This clonotype was counted at least ten times. The V gene is TRBV3-1, the J gene TRBJ2-7, with D tentatively TRBD1 or TRBD2 (5 bases each). This CDR3 contains 15 residues. The V gene lost 1 base and the J gene lost 2 bases, with 12 bases spanning the gap. Germline V CDR1 and CDR2: LGHDT, YNNKEL (reference sequence). CDR3 loop: CASSQGGRRTYEQYF. CDR3 coding DNA: TGTGCCAGCAGCCAAGGGGGACGTAGGACCTACGAGCAGTACTTC.

At least ten counts were recorded for this clonotype. The chain joins TRBV25-1 to TRBJ1-3, with TRBD1 as a possible D gene (5 bases). Germline lookup yields CDR1 MGHDK and CDR2 SYGVNS. Deletions cut 4 bases from V and 3 bases from J, with 16 bases between. CDR3 size: 16 residues. The CDR3 nucleotides are TGTGCCAGCAGTGGATCGTGGGGCCGGCATGGAAACACCATATATTTT. This sequence encodes CASSGSWGRHGNTIYF.

This clonotype was detected many times. The chain recombines TRBV27 with TRBJ1-1; D not resolved. Germline CDR1 and CDR2: MNHEY and SMNVEV (reference sequence). There are 11 residues in the CDR3. Trimming removed 9 bases from V and 1 base from J, with 6 bases in between. DNA for the CDR3: TGTGCCAGTTCAGCGAACACTGAAGCTTTCTTT. Translated: CASSANTEAFF.

The rearrangement joins TRBV11-2 to TRBJ2-5; 7 bases fit TRBD2. The CDR3 extends over 13 amino acids. Germline lookup yields CDR1 SGHAT and CDR2 FQNNGV. Germline trimming cut 5 bases from V and 4 bases from J; bases unmatched to any gene: 4. In DNA, the CDR3 is TGTGCCAGCAGCCCCGGGACTACAGAGACCCAGTACTTC. This sequence encodes CASSPGTTETQYF.

This clonotype has ten or more counts. This sequence joins TRBV5-1 and TRBJ2-1; 11 nucleotides agree with TRBD2. CDR3 length: 16 residues. Trimming removed 0 bases from V and 3 bases from J; junction bases left unmatched: 2. Germline CDR1 reads SGHRS; CDR2 reads YFSETQ. The CDR3 nucleotides read TGCGCCAGCAGCTTGGGACTAGCGGGAAGCTACAATGAGCAGTTCTTC. Translated: CASSLGLAGSYNEQFF.

This clonotype was recorded many times. The genes are TRBV12-3 or TRBV12-4 and TRBJ1-2; D not resolved. There are 15 residues in the CDR3. The V end lost 4 bases, the J end lost 0 bases, and 12 bases lay between the germline ends. The CDR3 loop reads CASSYRTATNYGYTF. CDR3 sequence (DNA): TGTGCCAGCAGTTACCGGACGGCGACTAACTATGGCTACACCTTC.

There are many counts of this clonotype. This chain links TRBV7-2 with TRBJ1-6; TRBD1 matches 9 bases. Germline loops: CDR1 SGHTA, CDR2 FQGNSA. The trim removed 7 bases at V and 8 bases at J, leaving 6 bases unmatched. The CDR3 consists of 14 residues. This CDR3 is CASTLGTGYSPLHF. The CDR3 DNA reads TGTGCCAGCACCCTAGGGACAGGGTATTCACCCCTCCACTTT.

This clonotype was recorded many times. This rearrangement joins TRBV6-1 to TRBJ2-7, with 7 positions matching TRBD2. CDR1 and CDR2 from the germline V gene are MNHNS and SASEGT. With 8 bases clipped from V and 1 base from J, the junction kept 5 bases outside the gene matches. This CDR3 is built from 13 residues. The CDR3 reads CASLTGGSYEQYF. CDR3 DNA: TGTGCCAGCCTCACGGGGGGATCCTACGAGCAGTACTTC.

Ten or more counts support this clonotype. This sequence joins TRBV12-3 or TRBV12-4 and TRBJ2-1; TRBD1 matches at 7 bases. V trimming: 5 bases; J trimming: 7 bases; junction bases outside the gene matches: 8. The CDR3 length is 14 residues. The CDR3 region is CASSPEDRRNEQFF. The CDR3 DNA sequence: TGTGCCAGCAGTCCGGAGGACAGGAGAAATGAGCAGTTCTTC.

This clonotype was recorded many times. V is TRBV20-1 and J is TRBJ2-6; D is uncertain. The germline V and J ends were trimmed by 6 bases and 5 bases, with 26 bases remaining between them. This CDR3 has 18 amino acids. Germline V gene sequence: CDR1 DFQATT, CDR2 SNEGSKA (reference sequence). The CDR3 here is CSAPTPGTEWIWANVLTF. DNA of the CDR3: TGCAGTGCCCCAACCCCCGGCACGGAGTGGATCTGGGCCAACGTCCTGACTTTC.

This clonotype has at least ten counts. This chain links TRBV5-5 with TRBJ2-7; weak D call: TRBD2 (5 bases). CDR1 is SGHKS and CDR2 is YYEKEE in the germline V gene (reference sequence). The CDR3 spans 14 residues. V shed 0 bases and J shed 5 bases, with 12 bases lying between them. CDR3 sequence (DNA): TGTGCCAGCAGCTTGGAGCCGGGGTTCGACGAGCAGTACTTC. This codes for CASSLEPGFDEQYF.

This clonotype was picked up many times. Here the CDR3 DNA reads TGCGCCAGCAGCCTTGGGGACTCCCTAGACGGCTACACCTTC. Translation: CASSLGDSLDGYTF. This sequence joins TRBV5-1 and TRBJ1-2; a possible D gene is TRBD1 (5 bases). The CDR3 sequence is 14 residues long. Trimming took 4 bases from V and 8 from J, leaving 18 bases between them. CDR1 and CDR2 (germline): SGHRS, YFSETQ.

The sample holds many counts of this clonotype. The rearrangement joins TRBV6-5 to TRBJ1-1; D uncertain. The CDR3 covers 15 residues. From germline, CDR1 is MNHEY and CDR2 SVGAGI. Between the trimmed V and J ends, which lost 0 bases and 0 bases, there was a span of 8 bases. The CDR3 loop is CASSYSGRMNTEAFF. The CDR3 nucleotides are TGTGCCAGCAGTTACTCCGGACGGATGAACACTGAAGCTTTCTTT.

Worth noting for this clonotype: This clone may be a read error of a much larger clone one base away. The CDR3 DNA reads as TGTGCCATCAGCCCCCGGACTAGCGGGAGTTATGAGCAGTTCTTC. Protein product: CAISPRTSGSYEQFF. The chain uses TRBV9 and TRBJ2-1; 13 positions agree with TRBD2. Germline CDR1 reads SGDLS; CDR2 reads YYNGEE. This CDR3 region has 15 residues.

A remark on this clonotype: At one end the junction does not follow the germline gene, possibly because of a read error. The chain couples TRBV20-1 to TRBJ1-1; the D is unclear. Germline values: CDR1 DFQATT, CDR2 SNEGSKA (reference sequence). The CDR3 sequence is 13 residues long. Here the CDR3 reads CSASPRGLTEAFF. DNA for the CDR3: TGTAGTGCTTCTCCTAGAGGGCTTACTGAAGCTTTCTTT.

This clonotype was seen ten or more times. V usage is TRBV6-5 and J usage is TRBJ1-1; the D is unclear. Trimming removed 10 bases at V and 5 bases at J, with 11 bases between. Germline assignment: CDR1 MNHEY and CDR2 SVGAGI. This CDR3 spans 11 amino acids. The CDR3, as DNA: TGTGCCACCTCCCGGGAAACTGAAGCTTTCTTT. This translates into CATSRETEAFF.